Each of the 32 T cell receptor beta chains below was sequenced from the same sample in a study of T cells after yellow fever vaccination. TCRdb used MiXCR to reprocess the 5' RACE reads, holding one entry per CDR3 protein. The sample lists hundreds of thousands of distinct CDR3 sequences; about 19% were seen once. The sample in question was PBMCs, obtained 15 days after the yellow fever booster vaccination. The receptor source for this set is a man under 40 who received the YFV17D yellow fever vaccine.

This clonotype was found a few times. The rearrangement links TRBV10-3 to TRBJ2-5, with 8 bases fitting TRBD1. Germline V lookup: CDR1 ENHRY, CDR2 SYGVKD. The CDR3 consists of 14 residues. The junction had 8 bases not matched to a gene; V was cut back by 6 bases and J by 5 bases. The CDR3 loop reads CAIRDGQGRETQYF. The CDR3 DNA follows: TGTGCCATCAGGGACGGACAGGGCAGGGAGACCCAGTACTTC.

V usage is TRBV14 and J usage is TRBJ2-3; 8 nucleotides align to TRBD2. The CDR3 length is 16 residues. Germline values: CDR1 SGHDN, CDR2 FVKESK. With 3 bases clipped from V and 4 bases from J, the junction kept 9 bases outside the gene matches. The CDR3 bases are TGTGCCAGCAGCCATCCACCGGGACTAGGCCCAGATACGCAGTATTTT. The encoded protein is CASSHPPGLGPDTQYF.

The chain joins TRBV5-1 to TRBJ2-7; 10 bases align to TRBD2. The CDR3 consists of 15 residues. Germline loops: CDR1 SGHRS, CDR2 YFSETQ. J was trimmed by 6 bases and V by 4 bases; bases with no gene match: 10. This CDR3 reads CASSEAGGPFLEQYF. DNA for the CDR3: TGCGCCAGCAGCGAAGCGGGAGGGCCTTTCCTCGAGCAGTACTTC. The variable domain in full, completed from reference TRBV5-1 and TRBJ2-7, reads KAGVTQTPRYLIKTRGQQVTLSCSPISGHRSVSWYQQTPGQGLQFLFEYFSETQRNKGNFPGRFSGRQFSNSRSEMNVSTLELGDSALYLCASSEAGGPFLEQYFGPGTRLTVT.

The V gene is TRBV20-1, the J gene TRBJ2-7, with 9 bases identical to TRBD2. The CDR3 has 15 amino acids. V was clipped by 2 bases and J by 7 bases; unmatched bases: 12. Germline lookup yields CDR1 DFQATT and CDR2 SNEGSKA (reference sequence). The CDR3 loop is CSARFDGVAGDEQYF. The CDR3 nucleotides read TGCAGTGCTAGATTCGATGGGGTAGCGGGAGATGAGCAGTACTTC.

The chain joins TRBV12-3 or TRBV12-4 to TRBJ2-2, with 7 bases aligning to TRBD2. This CDR3 has 21 amino acids. Trimming took 3 bases from V and 0 from J; bases not matched to a gene: 19. The chain's CDR3 is CASSFRRARAGVWANTGELFF. The DNA of the CDR3 is TGTGCCAGCAGTTTCCGGAGGGCCAGGGCGGGAGTGTGGGCGAACACCGGGGAGCTGTTTTTT.

In its sample, this clonotype was seen a few times. V is TRBV29-1 and J is TRBJ2-7; 12 nucleotides line up with TRBD1. The germline V gene encodes CDR1 SQVTM and CDR2 ANQGSEA. The CDR3 length is 13 residues. V lost 7 bases and J lost 7; bases outside the gene matches: 8. The CDR3 nucleotides are TGCAGCGCCGAGGGGACAGGGGGCGCGGAGCAGTACTTC. Protein: CSAEGTGGAEQYF.

This clonotype has more than one count but fewer than ten. In DNA form, the CDR3 reads TGTGCCAGCAGCTTAGGGACTAGCGGAAGGGTTTACTACGAGCAGTACTTC. This translates into CASSLGTSGRVYYEQYF. This rearrangement joins TRBV7-9 to TRBJ2-7; TRBD2 aligns across 10 bases. Germline lookup yields CDR1 SEHNR and CDR2 FQNEAQ (reference sequence). J gave up 3 bases and V 1 base, and 9 bases lay outside the gene matches. The CDR3 sequence is 17 residues long.

This clonotype came up a few times. The V and J genes are TRBV28 and TRBJ2-7; possible D gene TRBD1, 7 bases. CDR1 is MDHEN, CDR2 SYDVKM, per germline. This CDR3 is built from 12 residues. V was clipped by 3 bases and J by 12 bases, with 15 bases between them. In nucleotides, the CDR3 is TGTGCCAGCAGTTTTGGAGGGGGCTGGACGTACTTC. This encodes CASSFGGGWTYF.

V usage is TRBV24-1 and J usage is TRBJ2-3; 10 bases align to TRBD2. V shed 5 bases, J shed 0 bases, and the junction held 1 base outside the gene matches. Germline assignment: CDR1 KGHDR and CDR2 SFDVKD. The CDR3 loop spans 15 amino acids. Here the CDR3 DNA reads TGTGCCACCAGTGGGACTAGCGGAAGCACAGATACGCAGTATTTT. This gives the protein CATSGTSGSTDTQYF.

This clonotype was seen a few times. The rearrangement uses TRBV28 and TRBJ2-7; 9 nucleotides line up with TRBD1. CDR3 size: 14 residues. Germline V gives CDR1 MDHEN, CDR2 SYDVKM. J gave up 7 bases and V 5 bases, and 9 bases lay outside the gene matches. The DNA for the CDR3 is TGTGCCAGCAGTCCCCACAGGGGGCAATATGAGCAGTACTTC. Encoded protein: CASSPHRGQYEQYF.

This clonotype was seen at least ten times. In DNA, the CDR3 is TGTGCCAGCAAGTTACAGGGGTCGACCGGGGAGCTGTTTTTT. Its translation is CASKLQGSTGELFF. The rearrangement links TRBV2 to TRBJ2-2, with 7 bases that match TRBD1. The CDR3 runs to 14 residues. The germline V gene has CDR1 SNHLY and CDR2 FYNNEI. After removal of 7 bases from V and 5 bases from J, the junction contained 7 bases not matched to a gene.

CDR3 residues: CASSLGQDMNTEAFF. The CDR3 nucleotides are TGTGCCAGCAGCTTAGGACAGGACATGAACACTGAAGCTTTCTTT. This chain connects TRBV7-2 to TRBJ1-1; a weak D match, TRBD1 (6 bases). CDR3 size: 15 residues. Per the germline V gene, CDR1 is SGHTA and CDR2 is FQGNSA. V dropped 1 base and J dropped 0 bases, with 9 bases sitting between them.

The J gene is TRBJ2-3, the V gene TRBV9; D remains unclear. V lost 0 bases, J lost 0 bases, and 5 bases lay in between. CDR1 is SGDLS, CDR2 YYNGEE, per germline. This CDR3 has 14 residues. CDR3 bases: TGTGCCAGCAGCGTAGACTCTAGCACAGATACGCAGTATTTT. Residues: CASSVDSSTDTQYF.

This clonotype has a handful of counts. The genes are TRBV6-2 or TRBV6-3 and TRBJ2-5; D is unresolved. Germline V gene data show CDR1 as MNHEY and CDR2 as SVGEGT. The CDR3 spans 15 residues. The V and J ends lost 3 bases and 4 bases respectively, with 15 bases between them. CDR3 loop: CASSYLTHVGETQYF. CDR3 nucleotide sequence: TGTGCCAGCAGTTATCTAACCCACGTGGGAGAGACCCAGTACTTC.

As concerns this clonotype: Relative to the germline gene, one junction end is altered; a read error may explain this. The chain employs TRBV7-7 and TRBJ2-2; D call uncertain. This CDR3 spans 13 amino acids. Per the germline V gene, CDR1 is SSHAT and CDR2 is FNYEAQ (reference sequence). Written as DNA, the CDR3 is TGTGCTAGCAGTTGGGGTCGGGCCGGGGAGCTGTTTTTT. Protein product: CASSWGRAGELFF.

This clonotype has just a few counts. J is TRBJ1-4 and V is TRBV4-3; 7 nucleotides line up with TRBD1. The CDR3 runs 14 residues. The junction had 5 bases not matched to a gene; V was cut back by 2 bases and J by 8 bases. Germline V gives CDR1 LGHNA, CDR2 YSLEER. CDR3 in amino acids: CASSQTGVGEKLFF. The CDR3 region has the DNA TGCGCCAGCAGCCAAACAGGGGTTGGAGAAAAACTGTTTTTT.

The V and J genes are TRBV12-3 or TRBV12-4 and TRBJ2-2; 11 nucleotides agree with TRBD1. Losses at the gene ends were 3 bases for V and 7 bases for J; bases not matched to a gene: 4. The CDR3 totals 15 residues. CDR3 coding DNA: TGTGCCAGCAGTTTCGGGACAGGGGGTAACGGGGAGCTGTTTTTT. Its protein is CASSFGTGGNGELFF.

There are a few counts of this clonotype. J is TRBJ2-1 and V is TRBV6-2 or TRBV6-3; 7 bases agree with TRBD2. Germline CDR1 is MNHEY and CDR2 is SVGEGT. The CDR3 is 15 amino acids. J gave up 8 bases and V 4 bases, and 11 bases lay outside the gene matches. The CDR3 sequence: CASSSPFQTSYEQFF. DNA for the CDR3: TGTGCCAGCAGTTCGCCCTTCCAGACTAGCTATGAGCAGTTCTTC.

This chain joins TRBV28 and TRBJ2-6; no clear D. This CDR3 has 15 residues. V was clipped by 5 bases and J by 3 bases, with 11 bases between them. The V gene's germline CDR1 is MDHEN and CDR2 SYDVKM. The CDR3 protein is CASSPSASGANVLTF. DNA for the CDR3: TGTGCCAGCAGTCCTTCCGCAAGTGGGGCCAACGTCCTGACTTTC. The whole variable domain, filled in from reference TRBV28 and TRBJ2-6, reads DVKVTQSSRYLVKRTGEKVFLECVQDMDHENMFWYRQDPGLGLRLIYFSYDVKMKEKGDIPEGYSVSREKKERFSLILESASTNQTSMYLCASSPSASGANVLTFGAGSRLTVL.

The chain employs TRBV20-1 and TRBJ1-2; a possible D gene is TRBD1 (5 bases). CDR1 and CDR2 (germline): DFQATT, SNEGSKA (reference sequence). The CDR3 length is 15 residues. V was trimmed by 5 bases and J by 2 bases, leaving 18 bases between them. This CDR3 is CSARTPATGNYGYTF. In DNA, the CDR3 is TGCAGTGCTCGGACACCGGCAACTGGAAACTATGGCTACACCTTC.

This clonotype was counted once. The chain joins TRBV29-1 to TRBJ2-7; 8 bases are shared with TRBD1. V was clipped by 7 bases and J by 7 bases; unmatched bases: 15. The germline gives CDR1 SQVTM, CDR2 ANQGSEA. The CDR3 has 14 amino acids. CDR3 DNA: TGCAGCGGGGCCGGGGGCCAGGGGGCTGAAGAGCAGTACTTC. Translation: CSGAGGQGAEEQYF.

The sample holds a few counts of this clonotype. The rearrangement joins TRBV12-3 or TRBV12-4 to TRBJ2-3, with 9 positions matching TRBD2. This CDR3 has 15 amino acids. V lost 5 bases to trimming and J lost 3 bases; unmatched junction nucleotides: 6. CDR3 bases: TGTGCCAGCAGTCCCTGGCGGGGGGGGACAGATACGCAGTATTTT. Translation gives CASSPWRGGTDTQYF.

This clonotype was picked up a small number of times. V and J are TRBV7-6 and TRBJ2-7; tentatively, D is TRBD2 (6 bases). V gave up 0 bases and J gave up 5 bases, with 11 bases separating them. Germline V CDR1 and CDR2: SGHVS, FNYEAQ. This CDR3 contains 14 residues. The chain's CDR3 is CASSLAGRIHEQYF. Written as DNA, the CDR3 is TGTGCCAGCAGCTTAGCAGGGAGGATCCACGAGCAGTACTTC. The variable domain in full, with the rest retrieved from reference TRBV7-6 and TRBJ2-7, is GAGVSQSPRYKVTKRGQDVALRCDPISGHVSLYWYRQALGQGPEFLTYFNYEAQQDKSGLPNDRFSAERPEGSISTLTIQRTEQRDSAMYRCASSLAGRIHEQYFGPGTRLTVT.

The chain combines TRBV20-1 with TRBJ2-7; 9 nucleotides match TRBD1. This CDR3 contains 14 residues. Germline V CDR1 and CDR2: DFQATT, SNEGSKA (reference sequence). The ends lost 1 base at V and 3 bases at J; junction bases unmatched: 4. The CDR3 protein is CSARVQGAFYEQYF. The CDR3 coding sequence is TGCAGTGCTAGAGTACAGGGGGCATTCTACGAGCAGTACTTC.

V is TRBV20-1 and J is TRBJ2-4; 8 positions agree with TRBD1. Germline trimming cut 6 bases from V and 2 bases from J; bases unmatched to any gene: 12. From germline, CDR1 is DFQATT and CDR2 SNEGSKA (reference sequence). This CDR3 contains 16 residues. CDR3 protein: CSASIDRGVSKNIQYF. For the CDR3, the DNA is TGCAGTGCGTCTATCGACAGGGGAGTATCCAAAAACATTCAGTACTTC.

This clonotype was counted only a few times. V gene TRBV12-3 or TRBV12-4 combines with J gene TRBJ1-6; 7 nucleotides align to TRBD1. After removal of 6 bases from V and 14 bases from J, the junction contained 7 bases not matched to a gene. This CDR3 comprises 12 residues. The CDR3 DNA follows: TGTGCCAGCAGCCCGGACAGGTCAACCCTCCACTTT. It specifies CASSPDRSTLHF.

The chain joins TRBV11-3 to TRBJ2-3; 8 positions match TRBD2. The CDR3 is made up of 16 amino acids. With V trimmed by 4 bases and J by 6 bases, 12 bases remained unmatched. From germline, CDR1 is SGHNT and CDR2 YENEEA. This chain's CDR3 is CASSSSGGIIGDTQYF. CDR3 DNA sequence: TGTGCCAGCAGCTCCTCGGGAGGGATAATAGGTGATACGCAGTATTTT. Complete variable domain (other parts from reference TRBV11-3 and TRBJ2-3): EAGVVQSPRYKIIEKKQPVAFWCNPISGHNTLYWYLQNLGQGPELLIRYENEEAVDDSQLPKDRFSAERLKGVDSTLKIQPAELGDSAVYLCASSSSGGIIGDTQYFGPGTRLTVL.

The gene calls are TRBV20-1 and TRBJ2-5, with 8 bases lining up with TRBD2. V shed 4 bases and J 1 base; nucleotides not matched to a gene: 5. The CDR3 is 14 residues long. CDR1 DFQATT and CDR2 SNEGSKA come from the germline V gene (reference sequence). CDR3 DNA: TGCAGTGCTACCGGGACTAGGAGCCAAGAGACCCAGTACTTC. This translates into CSATGTRSQETQYF.

V gene TRBV20-1 combines with J gene TRBJ2-5; no definite D call. The germline V and J ends were trimmed by 0 bases and 5 bases, with 10 bases remaining between them. The CDR3 extends over 13 amino acids. Germline V gene sequence: CDR1 DFQATT, CDR2 SNEGSKA (reference sequence). The DNA for the CDR3 is TGCAGTGCTAGAGAAATTGATGGGGAGACCCAGTACTTC. Amino acids: CSAREIDGETQYF.

In this sample, this clonotype turned up a few times. V usage is TRBV7-6 and J usage is TRBJ1-1, with a possible D match to TRBD1 (6 bases). V was shortened by 1 base and J by 1 base, with 10 bases between the two germline ends. This CDR3 has 15 residues. Germline-derived CDR1 and CDR2 are SGHVS and FNYEAQ. The CDR3 bases are TGTGCCAGCAGCTTAGAGGTACAGGGGAACACTGAAGCTTTCTTT. Translation: CASSLEVQGNTEAFF.

Many counts were recorded for this clonotype. The rearrangement uses TRBV7-2 and TRBJ2-5; 7 bases align to TRBD2. CDR3 length equals 16 residues. Germline V gene lookup returns CDR1 SGHTA and CDR2 FQGNSA. The ends lost 3 bases at V and 3 bases at J; junction bases unmatched: 10. CDR3 residues: CASSLSGTTSKETQYF. The CDR3 DNA reads as TGTGCCAGCAGCTTGAGCGGGACGACCTCCAAAGAGACCCAGTACTTC.

This clonotype was counted between two and nine times. This CDR3 is CASSQGAITYEQYF. DNA for the CDR3: TGTGCCAGCAGCCAGGGGGCTATAACCTACGAGCAGTACTTC. V is TRBV6-2 or TRBV6-3 and J is TRBJ2-7; TRBD1 agrees at 8 bases. Germline-derived CDR1 and CDR2 are MNHEY and SVGEGT. Losses at the gene ends were 6 bases for V and 2 bases for J; bases not matched to a gene: 6. The CDR3 is made up of 14 amino acids.